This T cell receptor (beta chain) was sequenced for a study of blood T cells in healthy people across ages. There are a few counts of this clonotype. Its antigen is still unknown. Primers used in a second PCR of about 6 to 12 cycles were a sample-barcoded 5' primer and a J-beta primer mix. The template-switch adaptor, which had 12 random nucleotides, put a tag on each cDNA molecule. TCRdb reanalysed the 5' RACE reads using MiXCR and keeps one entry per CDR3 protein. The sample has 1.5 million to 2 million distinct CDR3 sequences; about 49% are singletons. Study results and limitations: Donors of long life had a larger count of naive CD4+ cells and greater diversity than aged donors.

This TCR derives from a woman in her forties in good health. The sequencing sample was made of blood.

The CDR3 nucleotides are TGCGCCAGCAGCCGGAACCCGGGTCCGGTTGAAAATACGCAGTATTTT. Translating gives CASSRNPGPVENTQYF. The J gene is TRBJ2-3, the V gene TRBV5-1; D call uncertain. V gave up 4 bases and J gave up 7 bases, with 22 bases separating them. Per germline, CDR1 SGHRS and CDR2 YFSETQ. The CDR3 has 16 amino acids. Drawing the rest from reference TRBV5-1 and TRBJ2-3, the complete variable domain is KAGVTQTPRYLIKTRGQQVTLSCSPISGHRSVSWYQQTPGQGLQFLFEYFSETQRNKGNFPGRFSGRQFSNSRSEMNVSTLELGDSALYLCASSRNPGPVENTQYFGPGTRLTVL.